This T cell receptor beta chain was recovered during a study of CD8 T cells in Susac syndrome. Relapsing-remitting disease, either stable or active, was present in the treatment-naive patients who were the multiple sclerosis controls. Purification of the CD8+ and CD4+ T cells relied on negative isolation, and TEMRA cells underwent FACS enrichment. The CDR3 spans 14 residues. Trimming took 6 bases from V and 0 from J, leaving 11 bases between them. Germline V gene sequence: CDR1 MDHEN, CDR2 SYDVKM. With random hexamers, reverse transcription was performed on about 0.5 to 1 ug of RNA. MiXCR, run by TCRdb on the immunoSEQ multiplex PCR reads, gives a single entry per CDR3 protein. The table lists some 170,000 distinct CDR3 sequences, roughly 94% of them singletons.

The rearrangement joins TRBV28 to TRBJ1-1; D is perhaps TRBD1 (5 bases). The clonotype comes from a human donor with multiple sclerosis. Sequenced input: CD4+ T cells from PBMCs. The DNA for the CDR3 is TGTGCCAGCAGCGCAGGGTGGGTGAACACTGAAGCTTTCTTT. Protein: CASSAGWVNTEAFF.